This T cell receptor (beta chain) derives from a study of cytomegalovirus exposure and HLA in healthy donors. The PCR was carried out with 60 Vbeta primers and 13 Jbeta primers. Data came from immunoSEQ multiplex PCR; TCRdb stores just in-frame clones and leaves some out. The sample has more than 95,000 clones, over 60% seen once. With regard to this clone: What it binds is unknown.

Study-level findings and limits: Confirmation was obtained in vitro that a few CMV-associated chains are specific for CMV antigens.

V was pared by 5 bases and J by 6 bases, with 16 bases between. The length of the CDR3 is 14 residues. Germline CDR1 and CDR2: MRHNA and SNTAGT. The sample taken for sequencing was PBMCs. The clonotype was recovered from a female donor in good health and CMV-seronegative. The genes are TRBV6-4 and TRBJ1-2, with D perhaps TRBD1 (6 bases). The CDR3 nucleotides are TGTGCCAGCAGTCCCGAGGGGACATCGCATGGCTACACCTTC. It specifies CASSPEGTSHGYTF.